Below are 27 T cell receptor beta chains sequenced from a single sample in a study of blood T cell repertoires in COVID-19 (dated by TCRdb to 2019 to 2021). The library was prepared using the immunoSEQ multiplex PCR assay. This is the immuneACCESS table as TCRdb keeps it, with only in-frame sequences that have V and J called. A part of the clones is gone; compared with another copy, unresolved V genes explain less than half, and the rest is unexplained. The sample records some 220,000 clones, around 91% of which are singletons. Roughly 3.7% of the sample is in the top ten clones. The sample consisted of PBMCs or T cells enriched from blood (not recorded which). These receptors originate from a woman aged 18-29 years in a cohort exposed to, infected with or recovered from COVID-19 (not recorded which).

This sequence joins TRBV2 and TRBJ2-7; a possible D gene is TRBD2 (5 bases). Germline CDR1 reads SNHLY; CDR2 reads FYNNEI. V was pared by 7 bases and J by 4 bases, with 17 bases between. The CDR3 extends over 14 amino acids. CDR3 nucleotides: TGTGCCAGCAACTTAGGGAGCATGGGGTACGAGCAGTACTTC. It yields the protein CASNLGSMGYEQYF.

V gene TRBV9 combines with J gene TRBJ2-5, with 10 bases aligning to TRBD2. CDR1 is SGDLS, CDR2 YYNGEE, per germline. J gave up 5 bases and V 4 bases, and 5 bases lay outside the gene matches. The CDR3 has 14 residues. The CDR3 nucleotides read TGTGCCAGCAGCCTAGCGGGAGCAAGGGAGACCCAGTACTTC. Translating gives CASSLAGARETQYF.

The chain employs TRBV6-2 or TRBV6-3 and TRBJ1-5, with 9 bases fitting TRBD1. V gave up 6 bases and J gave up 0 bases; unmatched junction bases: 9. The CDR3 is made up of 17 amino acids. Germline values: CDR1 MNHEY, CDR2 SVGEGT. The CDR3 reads CASSQTGGIYSNQPQHF. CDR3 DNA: TGTGCCAGCAGCCAGACAGGGGGGATCTATAGCAATCAGCCCCAGCATTTT.

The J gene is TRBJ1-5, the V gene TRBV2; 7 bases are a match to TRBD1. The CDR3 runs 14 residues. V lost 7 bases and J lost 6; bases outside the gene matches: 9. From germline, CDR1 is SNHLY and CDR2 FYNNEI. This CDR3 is CASTFEGAAQPQHF. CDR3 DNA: TGTGCCAGCACCTTTGAGGGGGCAGCTCAGCCCCAGCATTTT.

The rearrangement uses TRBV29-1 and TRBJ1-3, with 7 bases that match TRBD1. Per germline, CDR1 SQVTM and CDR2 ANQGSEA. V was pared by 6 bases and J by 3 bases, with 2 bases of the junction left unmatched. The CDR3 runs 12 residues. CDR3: CSVTGDGNTIYF. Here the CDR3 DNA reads TGCAGCGTCACAGGGGATGGAAACACCATATATTTT.

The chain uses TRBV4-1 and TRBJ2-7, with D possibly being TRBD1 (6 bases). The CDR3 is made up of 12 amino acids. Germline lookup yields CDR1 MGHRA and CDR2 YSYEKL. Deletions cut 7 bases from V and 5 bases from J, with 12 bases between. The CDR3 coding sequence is TGCGCCAGCAAGACAGGAAAAAACGAGCAGTACTTC. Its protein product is CASKTGKNEQYF.

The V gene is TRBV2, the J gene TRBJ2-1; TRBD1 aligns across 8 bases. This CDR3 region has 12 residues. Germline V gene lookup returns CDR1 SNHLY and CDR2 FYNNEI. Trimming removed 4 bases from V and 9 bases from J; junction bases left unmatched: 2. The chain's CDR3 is CASSVDRGEQFF. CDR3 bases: TGTGCCAGCAGTGTTGACAGGGGTGAGCAGTTCTTC.

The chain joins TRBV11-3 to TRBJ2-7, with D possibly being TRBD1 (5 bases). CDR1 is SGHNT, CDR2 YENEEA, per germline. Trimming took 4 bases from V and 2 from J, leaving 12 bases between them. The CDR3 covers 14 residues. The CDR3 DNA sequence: TGTGCCAGCAGCTCTTCCGACAGCCCCTACGAGCAGTACTTC. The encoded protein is CASSSSDSPYEQYF.

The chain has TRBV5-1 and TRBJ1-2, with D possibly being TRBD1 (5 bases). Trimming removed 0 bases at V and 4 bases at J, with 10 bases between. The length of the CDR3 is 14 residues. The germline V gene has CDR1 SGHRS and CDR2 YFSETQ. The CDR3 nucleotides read TGCGCCAGCAGCTTGGGTAGGGGCAGCTATGGCTACACCTTC. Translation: CASSLGRGSYGYTF.

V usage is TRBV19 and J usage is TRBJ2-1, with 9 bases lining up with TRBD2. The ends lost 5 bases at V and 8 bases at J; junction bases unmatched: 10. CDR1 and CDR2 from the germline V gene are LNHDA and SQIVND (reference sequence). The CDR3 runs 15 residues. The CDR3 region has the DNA TGTGCCAGTAGTCCGGGACTAGCAAGTCGGGATGAGCAGTTCTTC. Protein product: CASSPGLASRDEQFF. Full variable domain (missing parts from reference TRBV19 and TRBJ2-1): DGGITQSPKYLFRKEGQNVTLSCEQNLNHDAMYWYRQDPGQGLRLIYYSQIVNDFQKGDIAEGYSVSREKKESFPLTVTSAQKNPTAFYLCASSPGLASRDEQFFGPGTRLTVL.

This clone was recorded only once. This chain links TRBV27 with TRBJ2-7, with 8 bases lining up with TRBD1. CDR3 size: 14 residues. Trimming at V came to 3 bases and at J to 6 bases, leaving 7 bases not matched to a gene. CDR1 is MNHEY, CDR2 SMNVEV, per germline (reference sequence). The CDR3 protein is CASSFGTGWFEQYF. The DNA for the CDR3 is TGTGCCAGCAGTTTCGGGACAGGCTGGTTCGAGCAGTACTTC.

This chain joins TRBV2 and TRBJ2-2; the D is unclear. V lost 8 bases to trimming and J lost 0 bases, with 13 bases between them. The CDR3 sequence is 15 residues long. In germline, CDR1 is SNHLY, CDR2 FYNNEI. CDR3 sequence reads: CASSFGLPNTGELFF. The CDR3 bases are TGTGCCAGCTCCTTTGGGCTTCCGAACACCGGGGAGCTGTTTTTT.

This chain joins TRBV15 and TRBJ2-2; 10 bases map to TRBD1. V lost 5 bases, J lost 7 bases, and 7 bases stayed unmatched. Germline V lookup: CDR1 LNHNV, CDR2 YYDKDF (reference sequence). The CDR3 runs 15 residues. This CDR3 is CATSPRTGGDGELFF. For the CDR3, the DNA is TGTGCCACCAGCCCCCGGACAGGGGGGGACGGGGAGCTGTTTTTT.

The CDR3 region has the DNA TGCAGCGTTACCCACGACGGGTACGAGCAGTACTTC. It encodes CSVTHDGYEQYF. J is TRBJ2-7 and V is TRBV29-1; D is undetermined. Between the trimmed V and J ends, which lost 5 bases and 4 bases, there was a span of 12 bases. CDR1 and CDR2 from the germline V gene are SQVTM and ANQGSEA. The CDR3 is made up of 12 amino acids.

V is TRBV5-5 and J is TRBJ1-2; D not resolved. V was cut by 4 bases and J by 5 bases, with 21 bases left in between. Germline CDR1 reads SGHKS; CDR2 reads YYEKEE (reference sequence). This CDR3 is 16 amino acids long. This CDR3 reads CASSHFAAGMWYGYTF. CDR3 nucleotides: TGTGCCAGCAGCCATTTTGCCGCAGGAATGTGGTATGGCTACACCTTC.

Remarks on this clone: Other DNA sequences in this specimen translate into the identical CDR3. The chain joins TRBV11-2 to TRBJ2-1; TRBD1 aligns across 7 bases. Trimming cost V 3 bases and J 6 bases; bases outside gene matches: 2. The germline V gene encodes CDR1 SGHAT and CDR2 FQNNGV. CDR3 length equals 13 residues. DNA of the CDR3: TGTGCCAGCAGCTTGGACAGGAGCAATGAGCAGTTCTTC. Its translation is CASSLDRSNEQFF.

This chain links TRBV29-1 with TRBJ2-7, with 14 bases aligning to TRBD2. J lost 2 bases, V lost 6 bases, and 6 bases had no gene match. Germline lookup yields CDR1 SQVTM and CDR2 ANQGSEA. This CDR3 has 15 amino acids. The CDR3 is CSVKGLAGETYEQYF. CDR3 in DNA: TGCAGCGTCAAGGGACTAGCGGGAGAAACCTACGAGCAGTACTTC.

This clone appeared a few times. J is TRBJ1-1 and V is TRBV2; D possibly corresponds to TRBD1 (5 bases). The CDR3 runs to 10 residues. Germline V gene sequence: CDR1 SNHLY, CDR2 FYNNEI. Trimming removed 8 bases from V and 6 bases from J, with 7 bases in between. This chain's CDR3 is CASDSSEAFF. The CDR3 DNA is TGTGCCAGCGACAGCTCTGAAGCTTTCTTT.

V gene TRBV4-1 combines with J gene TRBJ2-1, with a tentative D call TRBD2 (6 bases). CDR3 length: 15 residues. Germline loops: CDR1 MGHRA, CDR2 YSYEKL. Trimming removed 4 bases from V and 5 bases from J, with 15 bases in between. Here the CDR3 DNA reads TGCGCCAGCAGCCTTAGACTGGGCGGGGACAATGAGCAGTTCTTC. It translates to CASSLRLGGDNEQFF.

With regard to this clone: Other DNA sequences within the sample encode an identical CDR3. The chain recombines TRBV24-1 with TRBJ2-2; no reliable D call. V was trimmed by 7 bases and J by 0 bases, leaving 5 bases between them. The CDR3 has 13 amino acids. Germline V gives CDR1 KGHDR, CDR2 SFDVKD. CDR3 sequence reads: CATSPANTGELFF. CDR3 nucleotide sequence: TGTGCCACCAGCCCGGCGAACACCGGGGAGCTGTTTTTT.

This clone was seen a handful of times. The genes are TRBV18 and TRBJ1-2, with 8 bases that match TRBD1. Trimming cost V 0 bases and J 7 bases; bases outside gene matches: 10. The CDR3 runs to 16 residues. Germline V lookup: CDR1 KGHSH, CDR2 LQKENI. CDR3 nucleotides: TGTGCCAGCTCACCACCACCGCCCAGGGGGCCCTTTGGCTACACCTTC. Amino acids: CASSPPPPRGPFGYTF.

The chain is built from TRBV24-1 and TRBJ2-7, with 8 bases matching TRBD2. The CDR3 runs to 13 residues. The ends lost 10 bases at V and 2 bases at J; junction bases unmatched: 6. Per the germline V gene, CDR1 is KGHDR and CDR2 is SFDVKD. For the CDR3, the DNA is TGTGCCACAGGGGTAGCGGGAACCTACGAGCAGTACTTC. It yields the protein CATGVAGTYEQYF.

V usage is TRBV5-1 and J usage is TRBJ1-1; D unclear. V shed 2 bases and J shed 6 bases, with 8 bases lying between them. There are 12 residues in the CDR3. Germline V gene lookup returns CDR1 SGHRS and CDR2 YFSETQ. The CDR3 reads CASSFSGSEAFF. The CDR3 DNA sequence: TGCGCCAGCAGCTTCTCGGGATCTGAAGCTTTCTTT.

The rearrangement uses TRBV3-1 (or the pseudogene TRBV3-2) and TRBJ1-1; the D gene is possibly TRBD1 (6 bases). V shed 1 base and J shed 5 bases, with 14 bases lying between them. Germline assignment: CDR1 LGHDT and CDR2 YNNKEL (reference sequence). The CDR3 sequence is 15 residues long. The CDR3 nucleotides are TGTGCCAGCAGCCAAGGACAGGCGTCGAGAACTGAAGCTTTCTTT. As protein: CASSQGQASRTEAFF.

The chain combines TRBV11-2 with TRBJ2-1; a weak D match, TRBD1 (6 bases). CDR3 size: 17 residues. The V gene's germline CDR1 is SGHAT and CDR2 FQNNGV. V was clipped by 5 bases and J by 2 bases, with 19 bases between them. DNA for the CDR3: TGTGCCAGCAGCCCTCAGGGGTCTGGCAACCCCTACAATGAGCAGTTCTTC. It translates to CASSPQGSGNPYNEQFF.

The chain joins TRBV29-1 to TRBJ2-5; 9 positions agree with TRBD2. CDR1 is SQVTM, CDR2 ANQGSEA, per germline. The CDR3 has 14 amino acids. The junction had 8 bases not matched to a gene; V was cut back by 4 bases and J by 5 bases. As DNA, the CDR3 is TGCAGCGTTGGCGCTAGCGGGGTTCAGGAGACCCAGTACTTC. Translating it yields CSVGASGVQETQYF. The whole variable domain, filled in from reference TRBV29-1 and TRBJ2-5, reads SAVISQKPSRDICQRGTSLTIQCQVDSQVTMMFWYRQQPGQSLTLIATANQGSEATYESGFVIDKFPISRPNLTFSTLTVSNMSPEDSSIYLCSVGASGVQETQYFGPGTRLLVL.

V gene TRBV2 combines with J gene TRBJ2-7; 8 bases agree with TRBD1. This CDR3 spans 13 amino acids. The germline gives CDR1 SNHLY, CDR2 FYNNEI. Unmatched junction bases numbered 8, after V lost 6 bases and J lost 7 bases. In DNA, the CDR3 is TGTGCCAGCAGCGCCGACAGGGGAAGGGAGCAGTACTTC. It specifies CASSADRGREQYF.